The rows below give T cell receptor beta chains drawn from one sample of a study of T cells after yellow fever vaccination. MiXCR, run by TCRdb on the 5' RACE reads, gives a single entry per CDR3 protein. This sample yields 300,000 to 350,000 distinct CDR3 sequences, of which 3% to 4.5% are seen a single time; 20% to 25% belongs to the top ten. Sequenced here: PBMCs, sampled 5 days after the yellow fever booster vaccination. These receptors all stem from a man aged 18 to 29 who received the YFV17D yellow fever vaccine. Both conserved end residues are part of each CDR3. The order of the fields is V gene, D gene, clone size, J gene, CDR3 DNA, CDR3 protein. The D gene is left open where the match is weak. Expanded clones get a size class; other rows say once, few or many, or leave the size out.

TRBV7-6	TRBD1	many	TRBJ2-2	TGTGCCAGCAGCTTCCGGACAGGGGACGGAGGGGAGCTGTTTTTT	CASSFRTGDGGELFF
TRBV5-1	TRBD2	many	TRBJ2-1	TGCGCCAGCAGCCCCACCCCCACTAGCGGGGGTAATGAGCAGTTCTTC	CASSPTPTSGGNEQFF
TRBV6-5	-	few	TRBJ2-1	TGTGCCAGCAGTAATCCCTCCGAACGGGGATGGAACAATGAGCAGTTCTTC	CASSNPSERGWNNEQFF
TRBV2	-	few	TRBJ2-7	TGTGCCAGCAGCCTTGGGACTCCGGAGTATTACGAGCAGTACTTC	CASSLGTPEYYEQYF
TRBV5-1	TRBD2	many	TRBJ2-1	TGCGCCAGCGACGAGTTTAGCGGTGGGAGGGACGGAAAGCAGTTCTTC	CASDEFSGGRDGKQFF
TRBV7-2	-	-	TRBJ2-2	TGTGCCAGCAGCTTAGCGTTAGGGGAAGGTAACACCGGGGAGCTGTTTTTT	CASSLALGEGNTGELFF
TRBV4-1	-	-	TRBJ2-1	TGCGCCAGCAGCCAACTGGAAACCCTCAATGAGCAGTTCTTC	CASSQLETLNEQFF
TRBV5-1	-	many	TRBJ2-6	TGCGCCAGCAGCTTGGGGACAGCTCCTGGGGCCAACGTCCTGACTTTC	CASSLGTAPGANVLTF
TRBV12-3/TRBV12-4	-	-	TRBJ1-2	TGTGCCAGCAGTTACAGGGACCGGGGAACGATCAGGCCCTTC	CASSYRDRGTIRPF
TRBV11-2	-	-	TRBJ2-6	TGTGCCAGCAGCCTTATTAGAAGTGCCGGGGCCAACGTCCTGACTTTC	CASSLIRSAGANVLTF
TRBV5-1	-	few	TRBJ2-7	TGCGCCAGCAGCGGGGGGTACAAAGAGCTTTACGAGCAGTACTTC	CASSGGYKELYEQYF
TRBV9	TRBD2	few	TRBJ2-4	TGTGCCAGCAGCCCCTTTGGCAGTCTCGGGAGGGACATTCAGTACTTC	CASSPFGSLGRDIQYF
TRBV4-1	-	-	TRBJ2-5	TGCGCCAGCAGCCAAGAACTGGGGTATTGGGAGACCCAGTACTTC	CASSQELGYWETQYF
TRBV20-1	-	-	TRBJ2-2	TGCAGTGCTAGGCGGGGCGCGAACACCGGGGAGCTGTTTTTT	CSARRGANTGELFF
TRBV9	TRBD1	-	TRBJ1-1	TGTGCCAGCAGCGGGGGACAGGGAGATGAAGCTTTCTTT	CASSGGQGDEAFF
TRBV5-1	-	-	TRBJ1-6	TGCGCCAGCAGCGAAACAATTTACAGGGACTCACCCCTCCACTTT	CASSETIYRDSPLHF
TRBV28	-	-	TRBJ1-2	TGTGCCAGCAGTTTAGGGGGGGCCGTAAGCCATGTCTTCTATGGCTACACCTTC	CASSLGGAVSHVFYGYTF
TRBV7-2	TRBD1	few	TRBJ2-5	TGTGCCAGCAGCTTAGTGATTGGGACAGGGGGCTATAGGGAGACCCAGTACTTC	CASSLVIGTGGYRETQYF
TRBV29-1	-	many	TRBJ1-1	TGCAGCGTTCCGGGCGCTGGGGCTTTCTTT	CSVPGAGAFF
TRBV20-1	-	few	TRBJ1-3	TGCAGTGCGGTTGGTCTTAACACCATATATTTT	CSAVGLNTIYF
TRBV5-4	-	many	TRBJ1-2	TGTGCCAGCAGCTTGGTCTCCGGGGGCTACACCTTC	CASSLVSGGYTF
TRBV6-6	TRBD1	once	TRBJ1-1	TGTGCCAGCAGTTCAACCGGGACAGGTCGTAGGAACACTGAAGCTTTCTTT	CASSSTGTGRRNTEAFF
TRBV7-2	-	few	TRBJ2-5	TGTGCCAGCAGCTTAAGGGAGATAGAGACCCAGTACTTC	CASSLREIETQYF
TRBV20-1	TRBD2	few	TRBJ2-1	TGCAGTGCTAGAGATTGGACTAGCGGGTTACCCAATGAGCAGTTCTTC	CSARDWTSGLPNEQFF
TRBV20-1	TRBD1	-	TRBJ2-5	TGCAGTGGGGACAGGGAGACCCAGTACTTC	CSGDRETQYF
TRBV20-1	-	-	TRBJ1-2	TGCAGTGCAACGCCGGGGACAAGCCCCTTCGTTGGTGGCTACACCTTC	CSATPGTSPFVGGYTF
TRBV11-1	TRBD2	few	TRBJ2-5	TGTGCCAGCAGCTTCCGGCCGGGAGGAGAAGAGACCCAGTACTTC	CASSFRPGGEETQYF
TRBV12-3/TRBV12-4	-	few	TRBJ1-2	TGTGCCAGCAGTCCCTTGGGGGGGATTAACTATGGCTACACCTTC	CASSPLGGINYGYTF
TRBV2	-	-	TRBJ1-1	TGTGCCAGCAGCCCAGTCCGCCAGGGGAGCGCTGAAGCTTTCTTT	CASSPVRQGSAEAFF
TRBV20-1	-	-	TRBJ2-7	TGCAGTGCTAGAGTCTTAAGGCCCCCCTACGAGCAGTACTTC	CSARVLRPPYEQYF
TRBV4-3	-	-	TRBJ2-5	TGCGCCAGCAGCCAAGAGGCCCGGAAAGAGACCCAGTACTTC	CASSQEARKETQYF
TRBV4-3	-	-	TRBJ2-3	TGCGCCAGCAGCCCGGGTGGTTTTAGCACAGATACGCAGTATTTT	CASSPGGFSTDTQYF
TRBV7-3	TRBD2	-	TRBJ2-3	TGTGCCAGCAGCGAGACTAGCGCGGCAGATACGCAGTATTTT	CASSETSAADTQYF